The clone carrying this TCR beta chain was counted a single time. Antigen unknown. TCR beta was sequenced from blood CD8+ and CD4+ T cells. While CD8+ and CD4+ T cells were isolated negatively, TEMRA cells were enriched by FACS. Germline V lookup: CDR1 SNHLY, CDR2 FYNNEI. The CDR3 covers 14 residues. Deletions cut 5 bases from V and 5 bases from J, with 13 bases between. These data are taken from a study of CD8 T cells in Susac syndrome. Study-level points and caveats: Individuals included in the TCR sequencing and HLA analysis were acknowledged by the study to be relatively few in number.

An input of about 0.45 to 1 ug of RNA was subjected to reverse transcription using random hexamers. The CDR3 of TCR beta was amplified by immunoSEQ multiplex PCR across 54 Vbeta and 13 Jbeta. TCRdb passed the immunoSEQ multiplex PCR reads through MiXCR, listing each CDR3 protein once. Counted here are 65,000 to 80,000 distinct CDR3 sequences, roughly 91% occurring once; the ten biggest clones make up less than 0.55%. The material sequenced was CD8+ T cells from PBMCs. The rearrangement links TRBV2 to TRBJ1-5; perhaps TRBD1 as D (5 bases). The receptor was derived from a human donor with multiple sclerosis. CDR3 coding DNA: TGTGCCAGCAGTCCGGGGCAGGGTCATCAGCCCCAGCATTTT. This encodes CASSPGQGHQPQHF.